These 24 T cell receptor beta chains were sequenced from one sample in a study of T cell responses to AZD1222 COVID-19 vaccine. Libraries were prepared by immunoSEQ multiplex PCR; TCRdb keeps only in-frame clonotypes and omits some of them. The sample has under 120,000 clones, about 90% seen once. Sequencing used peripheral blood, obtained 28 days after the second AZD1222 dose. All receptors come from an adult who received the AZD1222 COVID-19 vaccine.

The CDR3 nucleotides are TGTGCCAGCAGTGCCTCGACCTCAGATACGCAGTATTTT. Translation gives CASSASTSDTQYF. This chain uses TRBV2 with TRBJ2-3; no clear D. This CDR3 contains 13 residues. Germline assignment: CDR1 SNHLY and CDR2 FYNNEI. Trimming stripped 4 bases from V and 4 bases from J, with 9 bases between.

V usage is TRBV3-1 (or the pseudogene TRBV3-2) and J usage is TRBJ2-1; TRBD1 might be the D (6 bases). V lost 4 bases, J lost 0 bases, and 10 bases lay in between. Per the germline V gene, CDR1 is LGHDT and CDR2 is YNNKEL (reference sequence). This CDR3 contains 15 residues. CDR3 nucleotides: TGTGCCAGCAGCCGCGACAGGAGCTCCTACAATGAGCAGTTCTTC. Its translation is CASSRDRSSYNEQFF.

V and J are TRBV7-3 and TRBJ2-2; TRBD2 aligns across 9 bases. With V trimmed by 5 bases and J by 4 bases, 8 bases remained unmatched. The CDR3 totals 16 residues. Germline assignment: CDR1 SGHTA and CDR2 FQGTGA. This chain's CDR3 is CASSPSREGLTGELFF. The CDR3 nucleotides read TGTGCCAGCAGCCCCTCGCGGGAGGGCCTCACCGGGGAGCTGTTTTTT. Supplemented by reference TRBV7-3 and TRBJ2-2, the full variable domain reads GAGVSQTPSNKVTEKGKYVELRCDPISGHTALYWYRQSLGQGPEFLIYFQGTGAADDSGLPNDRFFAVRPEGSVSTLKIQRTERGDSAVYLCASSPSREGLTGELFFGEGSRLTVL.

The chain recombines TRBV3-1 (or the pseudogene TRBV3-2) with TRBJ2-7; 9 positions agree with TRBD1. The CDR3 consists of 16 residues. J was trimmed by 1 base and V by 5 bases; bases with no gene match: 9. Germline assignment: CDR1 LGHDT and CDR2 YNNKEL (reference sequence). This chain's CDR3 is CASSTRGQGWSYEQYF. DNA for the CDR3: TGTGCCAGCAGCACCCGAGGACAGGGGTGGTCCTACGAGCAGTACTTC.

The V call is TRBV6-1, the J call TRBJ2-3; D unclear. Trimming stripped 0 bases from V and 8 bases from J, with 15 bases between. CDR3 length: 15 amino acids. CDR1 is MNHNS and CDR2 is SASEGT in the germline V gene. The DNA of the CDR3 is TGTGCCAGCAGTGAAGCCTTGACTGTTCAGTTTACGCAGTATTTT. The encoded protein is CASSEALTVQFTQYF.

J is TRBJ1-2 and V is TRBV28; D might be TRBD1 (5 bases). This CDR3 spans 14 amino acids. Looked up from germline, CDR1 is MDHEN and CDR2 is SYDVKM. Trimming took off 5 bases at V and 6 bases at J, with 16 bases between the two ends. CDR3 region: CASSTQTETNGYTF. In nucleotides, the CDR3 is TGTGCCAGCAGTACCCAGACAGAGACCAATGGCTACACCTTC.

The V call is TRBV6-5, the J call TRBJ2-5; 8 nucleotides match TRBD1. The V gene end was trimmed by 5 bases and the J gene end by 4 bases; junction bases not matched to a gene: 3. The CDR3 has 13 amino acids. CDR1 and CDR2 (germline): MNHEY, SVGAGI. CDR3 in DNA: TGTGCCAGCAGTAGAACAGGGGGAGAGACCCAGTACTTC. As protein: CASSRTGGETQYF.

The chain carries TRBV15 and TRBJ1-6; a possible D gene is TRBD1 (6 bases). The ends were cut back, 5 bases at V and 0 bases at J, with 17 bases in the middle. The germline gives CDR1 LNHNV, CDR2 YYDKDF (reference sequence). This CDR3 contains 18 residues. CDR3 residues: CATSRGGQTSSYNSPLHF. The CDR3 nucleotides are TGTGCCACCAGCCGAGGTGGACAGACGAGCTCCTATAATTCACCCCTCCACTTT.

The V gene is TRBV28, the J gene TRBJ1-1; TRBD1 matches 7 bases. CDR1 and CDR2 from the germline V gene are MDHEN and SYDVKM. V gave up 7 bases and J gave up 0 bases; unmatched junction bases: 5. CDR3 length equals 14 residues. The CDR3 sequence: CASTRDSMNTEAFF. The CDR3 region has the DNA TGTGCCAGCACCCGGGACAGTATGAACACTGAAGCTTTCTTT.

This clone was seen only once. The CDR3 loop is CASSLDRGQRETQYF. The CDR3 coding sequence is TGTGCCAGCAGTTTGGACAGGGGGCAGCGGGAGACCCAGTACTTC. V gene TRBV27 combines with J gene TRBJ2-5; 11 nucleotides align to TRBD1. The CDR3 covers 15 residues. The germline CDR1 and CDR2 sequences are MNHEY and SMNVEV (reference sequence). V trimming: 3 bases; J trimming: 5 bases; junction bases outside the gene matches: 5.

The J gene is TRBJ1-2, the V gene TRBV7-9; TRBD1 matches at 8 bases. Germline trimming cut 1 base from V and 2 bases from J; bases unmatched to any gene: 6. CDR3 size: 16 residues. The germline V gene encodes CDR1 SEHNR and CDR2 FQNEAQ (reference sequence). The CDR3 spells CASSLGVRTGNYGYTF. CDR3 coding DNA: TGTGCCAGCAGCTTAGGAGTCCGGACAGGGAACTATGGCTACACCTTC.

The chain couples TRBV2 to TRBJ1-2, with 7 bases fitting TRBD1. Germline V CDR1 and CDR2: SNHLY, FYNNEI. J lost 5 bases, V lost 4 bases, and 7 bases had no gene match. The CDR3 runs to 14 residues. CDR3 region: CASSGPPGQYGYTF. The CDR3 coding sequence is TGTGCCAGCAGTGGGCCGCCGGGACAGTATGGCTACACCTTC.

The chain links TRBV6-5 to TRBJ2-7, with TRBD1 identical over 7 bases. V was clipped by 5 bases and J by 10 bases; unmatched bases: 8. The CDR3 runs to 12 residues. Germline lookup yields CDR1 MNHEY and CDR2 SVGAGI. The CDR3 sequence is CASSRQGAFQYF. CDR3 DNA: TGTGCCAGCAGTCGACAGGGAGCCTTCCAGTACTTC.

The V gene is TRBV11-2, the J gene TRBJ1-5, with TRBD1 matching over 7 bases. Trimming took 5 bases from V and 1 from J; bases not matched to a gene: 17. Germline assignment: CDR1 SGHAT and CDR2 FQNNGV. This CDR3 contains 19 residues. CDR3 in amino acids: CASSQIDREDPCSNQPQHF. CDR3 sequence (DNA): TGTGCCAGCAGCCAAATTGACAGGGAAGATCCTTGCAGCAATCAGCCCCAGCATTTT. The full variable domain, its missing parts supplied by reference TRBV11-2 and TRBJ1-5, is EAGVAQSPRYKIIEKRQSVAFWCNPISGHATLYWYQQILGQGPKLLIQFQNNGVVDDSQLPKDRFSAERLKGVDSTLKIQPAKLEDSAVYLCASSQIDREDPCSNQPQHFGDGTRLSIL.

The genes are TRBV15 and TRBJ2-3, with 10 bases that match TRBD2. The germline V gene encodes CDR1 LNHNV and CDR2 YYDKDF (reference sequence). With V trimmed by 3 bases and J by 5 bases, 8 bases remained unmatched. This CDR3 spans 16 amino acids. The CDR3 sequence is CATSSDSSGRGDTQYF. In nucleotides, the CDR3 is TGTGCCACCAGCAGTGATTCTAGCGGGAGAGGAGATACGCAGTATTTT.

The chain recombines TRBV5-1 with TRBJ2-2; possible D gene TRBD2, 7 bases. Germline V gives CDR1 SGHRS, CDR2 YFSETQ. Trimming removed 0 bases from V and 5 bases from J, with 20 bases in between. The length of the CDR3 is 18 residues. For the CDR3, the DNA is TGCGCCAGCAGCTTGGACGGGGGGCACTACAAAGGGACCGGGGAGCTGTTTTTT. It yields the protein CASSLDGGHYKGTGELFF.

This chain uses TRBV4-3 with TRBJ2-1, with D unresolved. V lost 11 bases, J lost 8 bases, and 10 bases lay in between. The germline gives CDR1 LGHNA, CDR2 YSLEER. The CDR3 extends over 10 amino acids. The CDR3: CASPIHEQFF. CDR3 nucleotides: TGCGCCTCCCCTATACATGAGCAGTTCTTC.

CDR3 loop: CASSGLAGGNEQFF. The CDR3 nucleotides read TGTGCCAGCAGTGGTCTAGCGGGAGGAAATGAGCAGTTCTTC. The chain employs TRBV25-1 and TRBJ2-1; TRBD2 matches at 11 bases. Losses at the gene ends were 4 bases for V and 7 bases for J; bases not matched to a gene: 3. The CDR3 contains 14 residues. Germline V gives CDR1 MGHDK, CDR2 SYGVNS.

The CDR3 loop is CASSLIQDASRGIRYTF. CDR3 bases: TGTGCCAGCAGTCTAATACAGGACGCATCGAGGGGGATTCGCTACACCTTC. The rearrangement joins TRBV6-2 or TRBV6-3 to TRBJ1-2; D possibly corresponds to TRBD1 (6 bases). V was clipped by 5 bases and J by 9 bases, with 28 bases between them. This CDR3 is 17 amino acids long. Germline-derived CDR1 and CDR2 are MNHEY and SVGEGT.

V usage is TRBV28 and J usage is TRBJ1-3; a possible D gene is TRBD1 (5 bases). This CDR3 spans 18 amino acids. Germline V gene data show CDR1 as MDHEN and CDR2 as SYDVKM. Trimming took off 1 base at V and 1 base at J, with 17 bases between the two ends. The CDR3 DNA reads as TGTGCCAGCAGTTTATCTCTCTTCTCGGGGGAGTCTGGAAACACCATATATTTT. Its protein is CASSLSLFSGESGNTIYF.

The rearrangement joins TRBV7-3 to TRBJ1-3; maybe TRBD1 (6 bases). The CDR3 has 15 residues. Germline CDR1 SGHTA, CDR2 FQGTGA. Trimming left V 6 bases short and J 0 bases short, with 12 bases between. The DNA of the CDR3 is TGTGCCAGCAGGCCCAGGGGTAACTCTGGAAACACCATATATTTT. Translation: CASRPRGNSGNTIYF.

V and J are TRBV6-1 and TRBJ2-7; D tentatively reads TRBD1 or TRBD2 (6 bases each). V gave up 2 bases and J gave up 4 bases, with 15 bases separating them. The CDR3 is 15 amino acids. The germline gives CDR1 MNHNS, CDR2 SASEGT. The CDR3 DNA sequence: TGTGCCAGCAGTGAATCGGGGGCCGCGCTATACGAGCAGTACTTC. The encoded protein is CASSESGAALYEQYF.

This clone is a singleton in its sample. The chain uses TRBV30 and TRBJ2-2; D unclear. Deletions cut 2 bases from V and 2 bases from J, with 9 bases between. The CDR3 spans 14 residues. Germline-derived CDR1 and CDR2 are GTSNPN and SVGIG (reference sequence). CDR3 nucleotides: TGTGCCTGGAGTATCACTCGAAACACCGGGGAGCTGTTTTTT. Translating it yields CAWSITRNTGELFF. Filled out from reference TRBV30 and TRBJ2-2, the complete variable domain reads SQTIHQWPATLVQPVGSPLSLECTVEGTSNPNLYWYRQAAGRGLQLLFYSVGIGQISSEVPQNLSASRPQDRQFILSSKKLLLSDSGFYLCAWSITRNTGELFFGEGSRLTVL.

The chain links TRBV7-2 to TRBJ1-2; D might be TRBD1 (6 bases). From germline, CDR1 is SGHTA and CDR2 FQGNSA. Between the trimmed V and J ends, which lost 2 bases and 3 bases, there was a span of 13 bases. This CDR3 is built from 15 residues. CDR3 sequence reads: CASSLLRTDYYGYTF. CDR3 DNA: TGTGCCAGCAGCTTATTGAGGACAGATTACTATGGCTACACCTTC.